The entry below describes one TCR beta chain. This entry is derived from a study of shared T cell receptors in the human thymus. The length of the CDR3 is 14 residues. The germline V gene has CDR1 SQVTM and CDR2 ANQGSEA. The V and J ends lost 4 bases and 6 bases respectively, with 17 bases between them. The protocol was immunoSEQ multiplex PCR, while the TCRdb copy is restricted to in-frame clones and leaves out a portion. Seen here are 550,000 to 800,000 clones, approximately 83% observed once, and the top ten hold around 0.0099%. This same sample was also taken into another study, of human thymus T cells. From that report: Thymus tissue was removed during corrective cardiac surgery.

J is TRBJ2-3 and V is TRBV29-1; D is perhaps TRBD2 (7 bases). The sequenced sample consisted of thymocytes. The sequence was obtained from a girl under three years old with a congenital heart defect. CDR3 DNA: TGCAGCGTTGGGGGAGGGGGTCTCGGCGATACGCAGTATTTT. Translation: CSVGGGGLGDTQYF.